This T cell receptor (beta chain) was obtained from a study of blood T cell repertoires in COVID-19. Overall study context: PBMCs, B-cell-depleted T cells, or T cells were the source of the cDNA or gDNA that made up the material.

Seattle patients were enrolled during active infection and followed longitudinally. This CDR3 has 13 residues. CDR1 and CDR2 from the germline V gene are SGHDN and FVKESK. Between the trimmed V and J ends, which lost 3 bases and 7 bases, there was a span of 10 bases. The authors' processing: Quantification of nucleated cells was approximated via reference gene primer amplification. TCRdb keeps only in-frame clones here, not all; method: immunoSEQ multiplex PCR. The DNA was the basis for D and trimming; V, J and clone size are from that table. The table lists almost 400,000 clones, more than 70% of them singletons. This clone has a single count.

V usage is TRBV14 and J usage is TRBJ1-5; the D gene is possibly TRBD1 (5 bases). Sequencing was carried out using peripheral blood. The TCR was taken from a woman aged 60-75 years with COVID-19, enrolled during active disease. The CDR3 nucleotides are TGTGCCAGCAGCCACTACCAGGGACAGCCCCAGCATTTT. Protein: CASSHYQGQPQHF.